The 4 T cell receptor beta chains presented below share a single source sample, sequenced in a study of cytomegalovirus exposure and HLA in healthy donors. Researchers ran the PCR with 60 Vbeta and 13 Jbeta primers. Sequenced by immunoSEQ multiplex PCR; TCRdb stores in-frame clones only, minus some. The sample comprises around 200,000 clones, about 80% of which are singletons, and roughly 16% rests with the top ten. The material sequenced was PBMCs. The receptors originated from a middle-aged man in good health and CMV-seronegative.

The V gene is TRBV28, the J gene TRBJ1-5; a possible D gene is TRBD1 (5 bases). Germline CDR1 MDHEN, CDR2 SYDVKM. V was pared by 3 bases and J by 6 bases, with 12 bases between. CDR3 length equals 14 residues. DNA for the CDR3: TGTGCCAGCAGTTTGTCTTCAGGGTTTCAGCCCCAGCATTTT. Translated: CASSLSSGFQPQHF. The whole variable domain, remainder taken from reference TRBV28 and TRBJ1-5, is DVKVTQSSRYLVKRTGEKVFLECVQDMDHENMFWYRQDPGLGLRLIYFSYDVKMKEKGDIPEGYSVSREKKERFSLILESASTNQTSMYLCASSLSSGFQPQHFGDGTRLSIL.

J is TRBJ1-5 and V is TRBV4-2; D is unresolved. The germline CDR1 and CDR2 sequences are LGHNA and YNFKEQ. The CDR3 is 16 residues long. V was trimmed by 3 bases and J by 0 bases, leaving 12 bases between them. As DNA, the CDR3 is TGTGCCAGCAGCCATGAGGGAGAGTATAGCAATCAGCCCCAGCATTTT. This encodes CASSHEGEYSNQPQHF.

This clone appeared once. The chain combines TRBV20-1 with TRBJ1-4; no reliable D call. Germline CDR1 DFQATT, CDR2 SNEGSKA (reference sequence). The CDR3 is 11 residues long. With 7 bases removed from V and 5 bases from J, the gap between germline ends came to 8 bases. The CDR3 spells CSGAGNEKLFF. CDR3 nucleotides: TGCAGTGGGGCGGGGAATGAAAAACTGTTTTTT.

The chain combines TRBV7-8 with TRBJ1-2; D gene ambiguous. V was clipped by 5 bases and J by 3 bases, with 10 bases between them. In germline, CDR1 is SGHVS, CDR2 FQNEAQ. The CDR3 sequence is 13 residues long. As DNA, the CDR3 is TGTGCCAGCAGCGCGAGGTGGGACTATGGCTACACCTTC. Translated: CASSARWDYGYTF.